Detailed here is one T cell receptor (beta chain). Its target is not known. This sample was taken from a study of cytomegalovirus exposure and HLA in healthy donors. This CDR3 contains 13 residues. V was trimmed by 5 bases and J by 2 bases, leaving 10 bases between them. The V gene's germline CDR1 is SGHRS and CDR2 YFSETQ. Regarding the study as a whole: TCR association rates varied by HLA locus in a later analysis, with DRB1 highest and HLA-C lowest. In a later analysis, most CMV-associated TCR beta chains appeared HLA-restricted. A later analysis linked a missense variant in DCLRE1C to the trimming of TCR beta V and J genes.

A multiplex PCR was run with 60 Vbeta primers and 13 Jbeta primers. Libraries were prepared by immunoSEQ multiplex PCR; TCRdb keeps only in-frame clonotypes and omits some of them. The table includes 200,000 to 250,000 clones, approximately 70% detected once. The source material was PBMCs. This TCR was sampled from a woman in her thirties in good health and CMV-seronegative. The J gene is TRBJ1-1, the V gene TRBV5-1, with unresolved D. The CDR3 sequence: CASSLQSNTEAFF. The CDR3 DNA reads as TGCGCCAGCAGTCTTCAGTCCAACACTGAAGCTTTCTTT.